These 32 T cell receptor beta chains were all obtained from the same sample, sequenced in a study of graft-versus-host responses after intestinal transplantation. Sequenced by immunoSEQ multiplex PCR; TCRdb stores in-frame clones only, minus some. The table includes roughly 97,000 clones, approximately 92% detected once. Sequenced material: PBMCs, taken roughly 68 weeks after intestinal transplant. These receptors all come from a human patient who received an intestinal transplant, so some T cells may come from the graft donor.

This clone was observed a few times. This chain uses TRBV6-6 with TRBJ2-7, with D perhaps matching TRBD1 or TRBD2 (5 bases each). Germline CDR1 and CDR2: MNHNY and SVGAGI (reference sequence). V lost 3 bases and J lost 4, with 13 bases in between. The CDR3 totals 14 residues. Here the CDR3 DNA reads TGTGCCAGCAGTTATGGGGGTGCAAGGTACGAGCAGTACTTC. Translated: CASSYGGARYEQYF.

The gene calls are TRBV5-5 and TRBJ1-5; 12 bases match TRBD1. The CDR3 is 19 amino acids. Germline assignment: CDR1 SGHKS and CDR2 YYEKEE (reference sequence). Trimming took 4 bases from V and 6 from J; bases not matched to a gene: 17. As DNA, the CDR3 is TGTGCCAGCAGCCCCCTACCCGGGACAGGGGGCGCAGCGAGTCAGCCCCAGCATTTT. Its protein is CASSPLPGTGGAASQPQHF.

The chain carries TRBV19 and TRBJ2-1; either TRBD1 or TRBD2 may supply D (6 bases each). The V gene's germline CDR1 is LNHDA and CDR2 SQIVND (reference sequence). The V gene lost 10 bases and the J gene lost 3 bases, with 16 bases spanning the gap. The CDR3 has 14 residues. CDR3: CATSWGADYNEQFF. The CDR3 DNA follows: TGTGCCACCTCTTGGGGGGCCGACTACAATGAGCAGTTCTTC.

The chain uses TRBV18 and TRBJ1-4; TRBD1 aligns across 8 bases. The CDR3 covers 14 residues. Trimming cost V 3 bases and J 8 bases; bases outside gene matches: 5. CDR1 is KGHSH and CDR2 is LQKENI in the germline V gene. CDR3 sequence reads: CASSPDRGGEKLFF. The CDR3 nucleotides read TGTGCCAGCTCACCCGACAGGGGTGGCGAAAAACTGTTTTTT.

This clone was seen just once. The V and J genes are TRBV5-4 and TRBJ2-5, with TRBD1 matching over 10 bases. Germline assignment: CDR1 SGHNT and CDR2 YYREEE (reference sequence). V lost 2 bases, J lost 5 bases, and 9 bases stayed unmatched. The CDR3 covers 16 residues. The CDR3 DNA reads as TGTGCCAGCAGCTTTTGGACAGGGGGTTTGGAGGAGACCCAGTACTTC. Translated: CASSFWTGGLEETQYF.

The genes are TRBV9 and TRBJ2-7, with TRBD1 matching 9 bases. V trimming: 0 bases; J trimming: 5 bases; junction bases outside the gene matches: 9. CDR3 length equals 16 residues. CDR1 is SGDLS and CDR2 is YYNGEE in the germline V gene. CDR3 residues: CASSVEPGTGTHEQYF. The CDR3 DNA follows: TGTGCCAGCAGCGTAGAACCCGGGACAGGGACCCACGAGCAGTACTTC.

The rearrangement joins TRBV9 to TRBJ2-7, with D possibly TRBD2 on 6 matching bases. The CDR3 is 14 amino acids. The V end was cut by 3 bases, the J end by 2 bases, with 12 bases between. From germline, CDR1 is SGDLS and CDR2 YYNGEE. For the CDR3, the DNA is TGTGCCAGCAGCGCCGGGTGGGGGGCCTACGAGCAGTACTTC. Encoded protein: CASSAGWGAYEQYF.

V gene TRBV15 combines with J gene TRBJ2-3, with a weak D call TRBD2 (6 bases). This CDR3 spans 15 amino acids. Trimming took 1 base from V and 5 from J, leaving 13 bases between them. Germline loops: CDR1 LNHNV, CDR2 YYDKDF (reference sequence). CDR3: CATSRAPAGLDTQYF. CDR3 coding DNA: TGTGCCACCAGCAGAGCTCCGGCGGGACTAGATACGCAGTATTTT.

V is TRBV19 and J is TRBJ2-7, with TRBD2 identical over 9 bases. Germline values: CDR1 LNHDA, CDR2 SQIVND (reference sequence). The CDR3 contains 16 residues. Trimming at V came to 4 bases and at J to 4 bases, leaving 11 bases not matched to a gene. The CDR3 spells CASSRHPGLAQYEQYF. In DNA, the CDR3 is TGTGCCAGTAGTAGACACCCGGGACTAGCTCAATACGAGCAGTACTTC.

This sequence joins TRBV6-5 and TRBJ1-6; 10 nucleotides agree with TRBD1. The CDR3 sequence is 16 residues long. Germline CDR1 and CDR2: MNHEY and SVGAGI. J lost 8 bases, V lost 0 bases, and 4 bases had no gene match. The CDR3 DNA sequence: TGTGCCAGCAGTTACTCGAGGGGGACAGGGGATTCACCCCTCCACTTT. It translates to CASSYSRGTGDSPLHF.

The V call is TRBV6-6, the J call TRBJ2-7; maybe TRBD2 (5 bases). Deletions cut 5 bases from V and 6 bases from J, with 8 bases between. Germline V gene lookup returns CDR1 MNHNY and CDR2 SVGAGI (reference sequence). The CDR3 loop spans 11 amino acids. The CDR3 protein is CASSRTGEQYF. The CDR3 nucleotides are TGTGCCAGCAGTCGGACTGGCGAGCAGTACTTC.

This clone was found once. The chain is built from TRBV15 and TRBJ2-7; D gene ambiguous. Germline loops: CDR1 LNHNV, CDR2 YYDKDF (reference sequence). The germline V and J ends were trimmed by 0 bases and 1 base, with 10 bases remaining between them. The length of the CDR3 is 15 residues. Written as DNA, the CDR3 is TGTGCCACCAGCAGAGAAGTGGCACGGTCCTACGAGCAGTACTTC. Translation: CATSREVARSYEQYF.

V is TRBV6-5 and J is TRBJ1-2; D gene uncertain. Trimming stripped 4 bases from V and 0 bases from J, with 6 bases between. CDR3 length equals 13 residues. Germline V gene data show CDR1 as MNHEY and CDR2 as SVGAGI. CDR3 amino acids: CASSSQANYGYTF. The CDR3 bases are TGTGCCAGCAGTTCTCAGGCTAACTATGGCTACACCTTC.

This chain links TRBV2 with TRBJ1-1; the D gene is possibly TRBD1 (6 bases). Germline loops: CDR1 SNHLY, CDR2 FYNNEI. V dropped 4 bases and J dropped 3 bases, with 9 bases sitting between them. The CDR3 loop spans 13 amino acids. In nucleotides, the CDR3 is TGTGCCAGCAGTGGAGGGGGAGACACTGAAGCTTTCTTT. As protein: CASSGGGDTEAFF.

This chain joins TRBV28 and TRBJ2-7, with a possible D match to TRBD1 (6 bases). This CDR3 spans 15 amino acids. Trimming pared 6 bases from V and 1 base from J, leaving 16 bases between. CDR1 is MDHEN, CDR2 SYDVKM, per germline. The CDR3 sequence is CASSYQGRTSYEQYF. The CDR3 bases are TGTGCCAGCAGCTACCAGGGGCGAACGTCCTACGAGCAGTACTTC.

Notes on this clone: Additional DNA sequences in this sample encode the identical CDR3. The rearrangement uses TRBV7-2 and TRBJ1-3, with 7 bases aligning to TRBD1. V was clipped by 5 bases and J by 4 bases; unmatched bases: 8. The CDR3 spans 15 residues. Germline CDR1 is SGHTA and CDR2 is FQGNSA. The CDR3 sequence is CASSPGGLWGNTIYF. Here the CDR3 DNA reads TGTGCCAGCAGCCCAGGGGGTCTGTGGGGAAACACCATATATTTT.

The genes are TRBV25-1 and TRBJ1-2; 8 bases are a match to TRBD1. The CDR3 is made up of 15 amino acids. Germline V gives CDR1 MGHDK, CDR2 SYGVNS. The V segment lost 3 bases and the J segment 4 bases; nucleotides outside the gene matches: 7. CDR3 nucleotides: TGTGCCAGCAGTGATCCGGACAGGGTTAGCTATGGCTACACCTTC. Protein product: CASSDPDRVSYGYTF.

The chain links TRBV12-5 to TRBJ1-1; no firm D call. The CDR3 has 15 residues. CDR1 is LGHNT and CDR2 is FRNRAP in the germline V gene. V lost 2 bases and J lost 3, with 13 bases in between. CDR3 residues: CASGLIGRGDTEAFF. Here the CDR3 DNA reads TGTGCTAGTGGTTTGATAGGGCGCGGGGACACTGAAGCTTTCTTT.

The rearrangement joins TRBV14 to TRBJ2-7; D is tentatively TRBD1 or TRBD2 (6 bases each). Germline V lookup: CDR1 SGHDN, CDR2 FVKESK. V was cut by 3 bases and J by 9 bases, with 15 bases left in between. The CDR3 has 13 residues. The CDR3, as DNA: TGTGCCAGCAGCCACGGGGGCGCGCCGCGGCAGTACTTC. Its protein is CASSHGGAPRQYF.

This sequence joins TRBV15 and TRBJ1-6; TRBD1 might be the D (5 bases). This CDR3 is 15 amino acids long. Trimming removed 0 bases at V and 6 bases at J, with 9 bases between. CDR1 is LNHNV and CDR2 is YYDKDF in the germline V gene (reference sequence). The CDR3 sequence: CATSRDRGANSPLHF. CDR3 coding DNA: TGTGCCACCAGCAGAGATCGAGGGGCTAATTCACCCCTCCACTTT.

The gene calls are TRBV11-2 and TRBJ1-6; no clear D gene. CDR1 is SGHAT, CDR2 FQNNGV, per germline. Trimming removed 1 base from V and 5 bases from J, with 9 bases in between. CDR3 size: 15 residues. In nucleotides, the CDR3 is TGTGCCAGCAGCTTAGGACCACTCCATAATTCACCCCTCCACTTT. Translated: CASSLGPLHNSPLHF.

The V and J genes are TRBV20-1 and TRBJ2-7; D not resolved. Per the germline V gene, CDR1 is DFQATT and CDR2 is SNEGSKA (reference sequence). The CDR3 has 10 residues. V shed 3 bases and J shed 3 bases, with 3 bases lying between them. The CDR3: CSARCYEQYF. Written as DNA, the CDR3 is TGCAGTGCTAGGTGCTACGAGCAGTACTTC.

This clone was seen only once. The chain combines TRBV10-2 with TRBJ1-2, with D perhaps TRBD1 (5 bases). The length of the CDR3 is 11 residues. The germline CDR1 and CDR2 sequences are WSHSY and SAAADI. V was pared by 7 bases and J by 8 bases, with 11 bases between. As DNA, the CDR3 is TGCGCCAGCACGGGGGTGTGGGGCTACACCTTC. This encodes CASTGVWGYTF.

The chain links TRBV19 to TRBJ2-3; no definite D call. The CDR3 is 12 residues long. Germline values: CDR1 LNHDA, CDR2 SQIVND (reference sequence). With 3 bases removed from V and 6 bases from J, the gap between germline ends came to 7 bases. The CDR3 is CASSIRRDTQYF. The CDR3 region has the DNA TGTGCCAGTAGTATTCGCCGGGATACGCAGTATTTT.

This chain connects TRBV6-5 to TRBJ2-5; D perhaps matches TRBD2 (5 bases). The J call may be wrong; the DNA end is better matched by TRBJ2-7. Germline V CDR1 and CDR2: MNHEY, SVGAGI. This CDR3 comprises 14 residues. CDR3 sequence reads: CASSYGEGRGEQYF. The DNA for the CDR3 is TGTGCCAGCAGTTATGGAGAGGGCCGGGGCGAGCAGTACTTC.

The rearrangement uses TRBV9 and TRBJ1-6, with D unresolved. Trimming left V 0 bases short and J 8 bases short, with 12 bases between. CDR3 length: 15 residues. In germline, CDR1 is SGDLS, CDR2 YYNGEE. CDR3 nucleotides: TGTGCCAGCAGCGTAGCCCCTGAGGGCGATTCACCCCTCCACTTT. Encoded protein: CASSVAPEGDSPLHF.

This clone was counted only a few times. The chain combines TRBV27 with TRBJ2-7; D possibly corresponds to TRBD2 (6 bases). The CDR3 length is 14 residues. The germline CDR1 and CDR2 sequences are MNHEY and SMNVEV (reference sequence). Trimming took 6 bases from V and 1 from J, leaving 13 bases between them. The CDR3 DNA is TGTGCCAGCAGGGGACTCAGGGAGTCCTACGAGCAGTACTTC. Protein: CASRGLRESYEQYF.

V is TRBV27 and J is TRBJ2-7; 11 nucleotides align to TRBD2. Trimming took 6 bases from V and 3 from J; bases not matched to a gene: 10. Germline CDR1 is MNHEY and CDR2 is SMNVEV (reference sequence). The CDR3 extends over 16 amino acids. The DNA of the CDR3 is TGTGCCAGCAGCGAGTGGGGCCTAGCGGGGGGCTACGAGCAGTACTTC. It codes for CASSEWGLAGGYEQYF.

The chain uses TRBV2 and TRBJ1-5, with D uncertain. This CDR3 spans 12 amino acids. Germline lookup yields CDR1 SNHLY and CDR2 FYNNEI. V lost 6 bases and J lost 4, with 7 bases in between. Written as DNA, the CDR3 is TGTGCCAGCAGGAGACGGAATCAGCCCCAGCATTTT. This gives the protein CASRRRNQPQHF. Together with reference TRBV2 and TRBJ1-5, the CDR3 gives the full variable domain: EPEVTQTPSHQVTQMGQEVILRCVPISNHLYFYWYRQILGQKVEFLVSFYNNEISEKSEIFDDQFSVERPDGSNFTLKIRSTKLEDSAMYFCASRRRNQPQHFGDGTRLSIL.

This rearrangement joins TRBV6-6 to TRBJ1-2; the D is unclear. Germline V CDR1 and CDR2: MNHNY, SVGAGI (reference sequence). The CDR3 contains 14 residues. The V end was cut by 5 bases, the J end by 8 bases, with 18 bases between. CDR3 bases: TGTGCCAGCAGTGACCCCGGCAGGCGCGAAGGCTACACCTTC. Its protein product is CASSDPGRREGYTF.

V and J are TRBV6-5 and TRBJ1-2; no clear D gene. V shed 0 bases and J shed 8 bases, with 19 bases lying between them. Germline V CDR1 and CDR2: MNHEY, SVGAGI. This CDR3 is built from 16 residues. The CDR3 here is CASSYSKGWSVAGYTF. CDR3 in DNA: TGTGCCAGCAGTTACTCGAAGGGATGGTCGGTAGCGGGCTACACCTTC.

The J gene is TRBJ2-1, the V gene TRBV5-4; 11 bases align to TRBD2. Unmatched junction bases numbered 4, after V lost 2 bases and J lost 6 bases. The CDR3 spans 15 residues. From germline, CDR1 is SGHNT and CDR2 YYREEE (reference sequence). This CDR3 is CASSFGGLAVNEQFF. Written as DNA, the CDR3 is TGTGCCAGCAGCTTTGGGGGACTAGCGGTCAATGAGCAGTTCTTC.